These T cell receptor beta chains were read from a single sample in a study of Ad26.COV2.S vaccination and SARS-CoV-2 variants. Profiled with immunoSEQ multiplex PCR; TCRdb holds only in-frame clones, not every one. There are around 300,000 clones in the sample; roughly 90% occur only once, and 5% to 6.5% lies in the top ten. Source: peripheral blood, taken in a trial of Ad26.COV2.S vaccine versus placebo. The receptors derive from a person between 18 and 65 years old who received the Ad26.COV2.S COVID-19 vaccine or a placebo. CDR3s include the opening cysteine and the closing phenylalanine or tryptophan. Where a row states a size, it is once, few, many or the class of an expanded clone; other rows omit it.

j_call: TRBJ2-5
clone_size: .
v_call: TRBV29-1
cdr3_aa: CSVSGRNIRETQYF

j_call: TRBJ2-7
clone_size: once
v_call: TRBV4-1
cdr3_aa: CASSPTLAGMSSYEQYF

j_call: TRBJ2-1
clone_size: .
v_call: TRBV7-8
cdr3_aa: CASSLDYGEQFF

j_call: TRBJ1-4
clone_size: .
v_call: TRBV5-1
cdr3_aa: CASSPVGGPEEKLFF

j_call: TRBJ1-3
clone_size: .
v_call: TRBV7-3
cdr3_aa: CASSSGGGADTIYF

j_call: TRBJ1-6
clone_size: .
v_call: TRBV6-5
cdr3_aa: CASTLGGSYNSPLHF

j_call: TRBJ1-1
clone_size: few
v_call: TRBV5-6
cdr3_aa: CASSLRGGVSTEAFF

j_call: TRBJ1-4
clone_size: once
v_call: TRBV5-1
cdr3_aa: CASRKQPATNEKLFF

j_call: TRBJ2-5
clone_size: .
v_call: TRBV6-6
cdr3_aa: CASSLAGTKETQYF

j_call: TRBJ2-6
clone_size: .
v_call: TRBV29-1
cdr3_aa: CSVVAGANVLTF

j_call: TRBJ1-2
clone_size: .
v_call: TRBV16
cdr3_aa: CASTESRSGRYTF

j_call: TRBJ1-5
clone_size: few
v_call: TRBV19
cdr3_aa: CASSKGNQPQHF

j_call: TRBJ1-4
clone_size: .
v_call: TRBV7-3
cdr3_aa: CASSLRSVRGQDEKLFF

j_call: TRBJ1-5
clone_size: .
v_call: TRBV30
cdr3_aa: CAWSVQSSGAGNQPQHF

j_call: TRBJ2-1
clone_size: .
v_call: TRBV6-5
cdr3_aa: CATTPGGPYNEQFF

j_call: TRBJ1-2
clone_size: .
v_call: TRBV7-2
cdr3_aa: CASSPGGGYGYTF

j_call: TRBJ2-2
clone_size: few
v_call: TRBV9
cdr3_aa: CAGAKDSFGELFF

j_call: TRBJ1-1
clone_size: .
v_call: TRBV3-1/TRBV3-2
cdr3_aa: CASSQVGTQNTEAFF

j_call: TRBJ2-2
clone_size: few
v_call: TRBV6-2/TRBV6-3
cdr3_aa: CASSQGDPGELFF